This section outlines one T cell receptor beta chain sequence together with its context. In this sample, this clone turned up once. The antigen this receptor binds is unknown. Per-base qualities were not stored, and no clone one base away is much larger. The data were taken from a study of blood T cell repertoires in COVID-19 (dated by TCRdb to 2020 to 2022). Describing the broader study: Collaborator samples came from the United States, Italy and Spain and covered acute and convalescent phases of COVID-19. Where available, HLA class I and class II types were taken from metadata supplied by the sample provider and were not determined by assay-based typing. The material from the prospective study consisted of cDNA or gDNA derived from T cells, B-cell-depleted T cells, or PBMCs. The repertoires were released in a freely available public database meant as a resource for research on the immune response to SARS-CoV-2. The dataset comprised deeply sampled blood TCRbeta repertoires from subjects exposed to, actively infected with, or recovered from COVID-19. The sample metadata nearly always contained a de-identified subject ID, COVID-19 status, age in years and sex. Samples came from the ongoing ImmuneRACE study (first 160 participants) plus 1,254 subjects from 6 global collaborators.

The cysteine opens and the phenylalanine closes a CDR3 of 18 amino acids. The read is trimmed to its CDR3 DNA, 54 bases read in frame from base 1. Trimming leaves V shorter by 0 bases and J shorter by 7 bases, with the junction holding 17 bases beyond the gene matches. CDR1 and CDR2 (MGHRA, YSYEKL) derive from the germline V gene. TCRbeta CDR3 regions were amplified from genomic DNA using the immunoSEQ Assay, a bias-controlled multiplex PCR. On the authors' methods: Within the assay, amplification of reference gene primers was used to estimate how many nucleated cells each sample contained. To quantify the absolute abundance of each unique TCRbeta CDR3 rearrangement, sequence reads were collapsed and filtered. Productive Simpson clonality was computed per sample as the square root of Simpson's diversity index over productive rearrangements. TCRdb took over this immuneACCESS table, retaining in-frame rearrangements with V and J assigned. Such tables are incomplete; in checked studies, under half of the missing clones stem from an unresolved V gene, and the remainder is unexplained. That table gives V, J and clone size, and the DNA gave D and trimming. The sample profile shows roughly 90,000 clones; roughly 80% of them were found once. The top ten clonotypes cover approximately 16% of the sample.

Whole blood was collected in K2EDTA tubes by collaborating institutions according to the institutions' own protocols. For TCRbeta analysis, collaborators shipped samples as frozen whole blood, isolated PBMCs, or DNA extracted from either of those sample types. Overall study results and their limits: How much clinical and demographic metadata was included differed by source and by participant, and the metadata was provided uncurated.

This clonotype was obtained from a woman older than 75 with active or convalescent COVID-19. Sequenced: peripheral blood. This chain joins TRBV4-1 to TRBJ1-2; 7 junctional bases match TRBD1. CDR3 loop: CASSQERGRVVGGIGYTF. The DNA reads TGCGCCAGCAGCCAAGAACGCGGAAGGGTGGTAGGGGGCATTGGCTACACCTTC.